This TCR beta chain was sequenced during a study of Tregs in tolerant kidney transplant recipients. The study's findings and limits: Activated donor B cell expansion appeared to reveal the most relevant donor-specific TCRbeta repertoire. No direct test of biological reproducibility was done here.

In the case of this clone: Its antigen is as yet unknown. The junction does not match germline at one end; this may be a read error.

Here immunoSEQ multiplex PCR was the method, and the copy in TCRdb shows in-frame clones only, minus some. The sample lists about 240,000 clones; roughly 80% were seen once. Thawed PBMCs were FACS-sorted into unstimulated CD4+CD25+CD127- regulatory T cells, CD4+CD25- non-regulatory cells, CD4 and CD8 cells. The sequencing sample was made of CD4+ T cells from blood. The sequence was collected from a human donor in good health.

The DNA for the CDR3 is TGTGCCAGCTCACAAGAGGGACATCAGAACTTC. Translation: CASSQEGHQNF. The chain is built from TRBV18 and TRBJ2-7; D might be TRBD1 (6 bases). Germline loops: CDR1 KGHSH, CDR2 LQKENI. This CDR3 is built from 11 residues. The full variable domain, its missing parts supplied by reference TRBV18 and TRBJ2-7, is NAGVMQNPRHLVRRRGQEARLRCSPMKGHSHVYWYRQLPEEGLKFMVYLQKENIIDESGMPKERFSAEFPKEGPSILRIQQVVRGDSAAYFCASSQEGHQNFGPGTRLTVT.